Reported below is one T cell receptor beta chain. Its matching antigen is unknown. This entry belongs to a study of T cells in Graves' hyperthyroidism and ophthalmopathy. Uncontrolled infection, other autoimmune disease, pregnancy or lactation disqualified patients from enrolment. The authors obtained PBMCs from 7.5 to 10 ml of fresh peripheral blood. The CDR3 runs 15 residues. Trimming removed 9 bases from V and 4 bases from J, with 21 bases in between. CDR1 and CDR2 (germline): SNHLY, FYNNEI. What was amplified from RNA transcripts were TCR beta CDR3 regions. The HTBI set primed first-round TCR CDR3 RT-PCR. TCRdb re-called the multiplex PCR reads through MiXCR, storing one row per CDR3 protein. The repertoire includes hundreds of thousands of distinct CDR3 sequences, 30% to 40% of them detected once, and roughly 30% sits in the top ten. Findings of the study overall: With a median lead of around 6.7 months before onset, the model predicted ophthalmopathy. In simple terms, a model built on 13 V-J features told ophthalmopathy apart from stable hyperthyroidism.

V usage is TRBV2 and J usage is TRBJ1-2; D perhaps matches TRBD1 (5 bases). Material: blood. The clonotype originates from a woman in her thirties or forties with Graves' hyperthyroidism. CDR3 sequence (DNA): TGTGCCAGATCACCGGGGCCGACCGTAGGCTATGGCTACACCTTC. Amino acid sequence: CARSPGPTVGYGYTF.